The clone carrying this T cell receptor (beta chain) was detected ten times or more. V lost 4 bases and J 1 base, leaving 15 bases between the germline ends. Germline loops: CDR1 SEHNR, CDR2 FQNEAQ (reference sequence). The length of the CDR3 is 16 residues. Sequenced material consisted of expressed TCRB transcripts (all of the isolated RNA was reverse transcribed). Profiling relied on immunoSEQ multiplex PCR, and the TCRdb table lists in-frame clones only, not all of them. The sample consists of about 410,000 clones, about 15% of them appearing once. These data originate in a study of beta chain features in type 1 diabetes.

The sequenced sample was naive CD4+ T cells from blood. This TCR came from a man aged 30 to 39 in good health. V usage is TRBV7-9 and J usage is TRBJ2-3, with D tentatively TRBD1 (6 bases). The CDR3 reads CASSYLQGVGTDTQYF. In DNA, the CDR3 is TGTGCCAGCAGCTACCTACAGGGAGTTGGCACAGATACGCAGTATTTT.